Shown below are 9 T cell receptor beta chains from a single sample sequenced in a study of T cell changes during pregnancy in multiple sclerosis. Some clones are missing from TCRdb's copy, which holds only in-frame ones; the method was immunoSEQ multiplex PCR. The sample includes about 59,000 clones, 92% of them seen just once. This sample comprised peripheral blood, obtained in the second trimester of pregnancy. The origin of the receptors is a female donor in good health, enrolled as a control in a pregnancy study.

For the CDR3, the DNA is TGTGCCAGCAGCTTCGGGGGTGAGCAGTTCTTC. It translates to CASSFGGEQFF. This rearrangement joins TRBV7-9 to TRBJ2-1; perhaps TRBD2 as D (6 bases). Deletions cut 3 bases from V and 9 bases from J, with 6 bases between. Germline V lookup: CDR1 SEHNR, CDR2 FQNEAQ (reference sequence). The CDR3 consists of 11 residues.

The rearrangement joins TRBV2 to TRBJ2-2; D gene uncertain. The germline CDR1 and CDR2 sequences are SNHLY and FYNNEI. The CDR3 has 15 residues. With 4 bases removed from V and 1 base from J, the gap between germline ends came to 10 bases. The CDR3 reads CASSAQQRNTGELFF. The CDR3 DNA reads TGTGCCAGCAGTGCCCAACAGAGGAACACCGGGGAGCTGTTTTTT. The full variable domain, in which reference TRBV2 and TRBJ2-2 provide the parts outside the CDR3, is EPEVTQTPSHQVTQMGQEVILRCVPISNHLYFYWYRQILGQKVEFLVSFYNNEISEKSEIFDDQFSVERPDGSNFTLKIRSTKLEDSAMYFCASSAQQRNTGELFFGEGSRLTVL.

This chain connects TRBV18 to TRBJ2-5; a weak D match, TRBD1 (6 bases). The germline gives CDR1 KGHSH, CDR2 LQKENI. V was pared by 1 base and J by 3 bases, with 12 bases between. The CDR3 loop spans 15 amino acids. The CDR3 protein is CASSPLAGDKETQYF. The CDR3 nucleotides read TGTGCCAGCTCACCACTGGCAGGGGATAAAGAGACCCAGTACTTC.

The chain uses TRBV7-9 and TRBJ2-3; 7 bases agree with TRBD2. Losses at the gene ends were 2 bases for V and 6 bases for J; bases not matched to a gene: 8. CDR1 is SEHNR, CDR2 FQNEAQ, per germline (reference sequence). The CDR3 length is 15 residues. The CDR3 here is CASSLLILAVDTQYF. The CDR3 DNA follows: TGTGCCAGCAGCTTATTGATTCTAGCGGTTGATACGCAGTATTTT.

The chain joins TRBV28 to TRBJ1-2, with 10 bases matching TRBD1. The germline CDR1 and CDR2 sequences are MDHEN and SYDVKM. J gave up 4 bases and V 2 bases, and 4 bases lay outside the gene matches. The CDR3 sequence is 15 residues long. The CDR3 loop is CASSLGTGDVYGYTF. As DNA, the CDR3 is TGTGCCAGCAGTTTAGGGACAGGGGACGTCTATGGCTACACCTTC.

The chain uses TRBV9 and TRBJ2-7; 9 bases line up with TRBD1. The CDR3 has 13 amino acids. The J segment lost 4 bases and the V segment lost 4 bases, leaving 3 bases of the junction unmatched. Germline loops: CDR1 SGDLS, CDR2 YYNGEE. CDR3 coding DNA: TGTGCCAGCAGCCCGACAGGGGGGTACGAGCAGTACTTC. Amino acid sequence: CASSPTGGYEQYF.

The genes are TRBV6-5 and TRBJ1-5, with 7 positions matching TRBD1. Per germline, CDR1 MNHEY and CDR2 SVGAGI. The J segment lost 7 bases and the V segment lost 2 bases, leaving 2 bases of the junction unmatched. This CDR3 comprises 13 residues. The CDR3 DNA is TGTGCCAGCAGTTACCTACAGGGGCAGCCCCAGCATTTT. This gives the protein CASSYLQGQPQHF.

The CDR3 protein is CSVGTDPYEQYF. The CDR3 DNA follows: TGCAGCGTGGGGACAGATCCCTACGAGCAGTACTTC. This rearrangement joins TRBV29-1 to TRBJ2-7; 7 nucleotides align to TRBD1. The CDR3 is made up of 12 amino acids. Germline trimming cut 6 bases from V and 2 bases from J; bases unmatched to any gene: 4. Germline CDR1 reads SQVTM; CDR2 reads ANQGSEA.

The chain links TRBV2 to TRBJ2-2; no firm D call. The CDR3 runs 14 residues. Trimming took 6 bases from V and 2 from J, leaving 10 bases between them. The germline gives CDR1 SNHLY, CDR2 FYNNEI. The CDR3 spells CASRARLNTGELFF. The CDR3 DNA sequence: TGTGCCAGCAGGGCCAGACTCAACACCGGGGAGCTGTTTTTT.